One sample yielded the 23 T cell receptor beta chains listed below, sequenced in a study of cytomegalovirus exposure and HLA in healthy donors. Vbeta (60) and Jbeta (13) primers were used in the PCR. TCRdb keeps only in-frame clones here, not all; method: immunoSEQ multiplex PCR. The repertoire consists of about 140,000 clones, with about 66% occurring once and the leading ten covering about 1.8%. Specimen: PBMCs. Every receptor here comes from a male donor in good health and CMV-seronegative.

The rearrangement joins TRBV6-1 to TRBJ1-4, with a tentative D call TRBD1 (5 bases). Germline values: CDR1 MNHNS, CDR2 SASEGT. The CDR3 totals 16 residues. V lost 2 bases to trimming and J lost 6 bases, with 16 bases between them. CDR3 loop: CASSEFTGQGHEKLFF. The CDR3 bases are TGTGCCAGCAGTGAATTTACAGGACAAGGGCATGAAAAACTGTTTTTT.

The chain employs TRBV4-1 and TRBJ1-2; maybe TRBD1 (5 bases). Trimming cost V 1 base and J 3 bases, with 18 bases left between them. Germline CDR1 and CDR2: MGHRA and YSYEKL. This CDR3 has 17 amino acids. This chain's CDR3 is CASSQGVRSGLDYGYTF. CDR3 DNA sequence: TGCGCCAGCAGCCAAGGCGTTAGATCAGGGTTGGACTATGGCTACACCTTC.

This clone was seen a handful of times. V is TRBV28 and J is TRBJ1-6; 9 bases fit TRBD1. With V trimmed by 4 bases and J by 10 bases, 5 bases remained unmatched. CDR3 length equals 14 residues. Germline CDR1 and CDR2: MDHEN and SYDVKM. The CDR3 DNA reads TGTGCCAGCAGTTGGGGACAGGGTTACTCACCCCTCCACTTT. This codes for CASSWGQGYSPLHF.

CDR3 nucleotides: TGTGCCAGCTCCCGGGGGGGTTTGGACACTGAAGCTTTCTTT. Its protein is CASSRGGLDTEAFF. The chain uses TRBV7-3 and TRBJ1-1, with D maybe TRBD1 (5 bases). The CDR3 covers 14 residues. Germline-derived CDR1 and CDR2 are SGHTA and FQGTGA. V was shortened by 8 bases and J by 3 bases, with 16 bases between the two germline ends. Filled out from reference TRBV7-3 and TRBJ1-1, the complete variable domain reads GAGVSQTPSNKVTEKGKYVELRCDPISGHTALYWYRQSLGQGPEFLIYFQGTGAADDSGLPNDRFFAVRPEGSVSTLKIQRTERGDSAVYLCASSRGGLDTEAFFGQGTRLTVV.

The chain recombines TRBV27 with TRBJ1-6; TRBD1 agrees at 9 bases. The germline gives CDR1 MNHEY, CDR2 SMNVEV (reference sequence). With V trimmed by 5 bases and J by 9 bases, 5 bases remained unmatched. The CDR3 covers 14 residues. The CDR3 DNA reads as TGTGCCAGCAGTAGGGGACAGGGTGGTTCACCCCTCCACTTT. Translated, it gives CASSRGQGGSPLHF.

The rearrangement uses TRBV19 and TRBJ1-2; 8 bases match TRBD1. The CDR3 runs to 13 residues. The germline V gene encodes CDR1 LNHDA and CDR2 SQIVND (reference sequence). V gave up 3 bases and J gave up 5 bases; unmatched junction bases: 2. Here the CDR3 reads CASSIRDRYGYTF. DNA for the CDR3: TGTGCCAGTAGTATCCGGGACAGGTATGGCTACACCTTC.

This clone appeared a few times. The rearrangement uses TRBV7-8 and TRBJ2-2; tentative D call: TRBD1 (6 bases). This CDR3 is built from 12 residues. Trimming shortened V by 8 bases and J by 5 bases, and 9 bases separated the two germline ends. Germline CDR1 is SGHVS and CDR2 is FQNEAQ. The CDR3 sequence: CASRTGTGELFF. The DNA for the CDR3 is TGTGCCAGCCGAACAGGGACCGGGGAGCTGTTTTTT.

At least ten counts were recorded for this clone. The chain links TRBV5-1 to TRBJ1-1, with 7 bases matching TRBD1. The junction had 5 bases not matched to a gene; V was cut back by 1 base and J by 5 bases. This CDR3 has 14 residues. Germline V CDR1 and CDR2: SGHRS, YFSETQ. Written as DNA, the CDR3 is TGCGCCAGCAGCTTGCGGCAGACAGGGACTGAAGCTTTCTTT. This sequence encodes CASSLRQTGTEAFF.

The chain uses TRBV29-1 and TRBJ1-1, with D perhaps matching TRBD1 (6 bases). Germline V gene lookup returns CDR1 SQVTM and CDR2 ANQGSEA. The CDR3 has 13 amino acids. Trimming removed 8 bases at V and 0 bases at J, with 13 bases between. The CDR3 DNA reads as TGCAGCATAGGACAGCAAATGAACACTGAAGCTTTCTTT. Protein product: CSIGQQMNTEAFF. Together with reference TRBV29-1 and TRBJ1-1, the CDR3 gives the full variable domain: SAVISQKPSRDICQRGTSLTIQCQVDSQVTMMFWYRQQPGQSLTLIATANQGSEATYESGFVIDKFPISRPNLTFSTLTVSNMSPEDSSIYLCSIGQQMNTEAFFGQGTRLTVV.

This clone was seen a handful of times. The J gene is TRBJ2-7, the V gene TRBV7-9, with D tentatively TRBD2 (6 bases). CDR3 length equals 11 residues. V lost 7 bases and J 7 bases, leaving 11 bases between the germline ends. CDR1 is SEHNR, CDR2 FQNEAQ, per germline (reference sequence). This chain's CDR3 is CASTSAGEQYF. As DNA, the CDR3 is TGTGCCAGCACCTCCGCGGGGGAGCAGTACTTC. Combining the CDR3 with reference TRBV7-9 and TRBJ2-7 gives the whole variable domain DTGVSQNPRHKITKRGQNVTFRCDPISEHNRLYWYRQTLGQGPEFLTYFQNEAQLEKSRLLSDRFSAERPKGSFSTLEIQRTEQGDSAMYLCASTSAGEQYFGPGTRLTVT.

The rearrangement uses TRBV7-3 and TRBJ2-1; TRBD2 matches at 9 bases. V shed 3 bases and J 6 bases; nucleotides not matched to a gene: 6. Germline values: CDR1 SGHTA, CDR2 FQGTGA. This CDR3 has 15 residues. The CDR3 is CASSLGGGAGNEQFF. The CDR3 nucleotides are TGTGCCAGCAGCTTGGGCGGGGGGGCCGGCAATGAGCAGTTCTTC.

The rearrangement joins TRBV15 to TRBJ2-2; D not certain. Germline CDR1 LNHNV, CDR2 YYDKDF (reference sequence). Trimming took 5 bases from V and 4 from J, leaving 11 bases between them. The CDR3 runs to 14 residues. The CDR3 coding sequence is TGTGCCACCAGCGTAAGATACTCCACCGGGGAGCTGTTTTTT. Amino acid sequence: CATSVRYSTGELFF. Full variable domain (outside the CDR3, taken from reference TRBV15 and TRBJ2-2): DAMVIQNPRYQVTQFGKPVTLSCSQTLNHNVMYWYQQKSSQAPKLLFHYYDKDFNNEADTPDNFQSRRPNTSFCFLDIRSPGLGDTAMYLCATSVRYSTGELFFGEGSRLTVL.

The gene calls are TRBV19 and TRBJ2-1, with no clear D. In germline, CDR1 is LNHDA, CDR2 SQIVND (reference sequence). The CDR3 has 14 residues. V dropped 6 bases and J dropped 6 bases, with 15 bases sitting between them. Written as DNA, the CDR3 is TGTGCCAGTAGGATCCCTGGCAGTCCCAATGAGCAGTTCTTC. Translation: CASRIPGSPNEQFF. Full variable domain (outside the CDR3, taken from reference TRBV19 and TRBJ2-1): DGGITQSPKYLFRKEGQNVTLSCEQNLNHDAMYWYRQDPGQGLRLIYYSQIVNDFQKGDIAEGYSVSREKKESFPLTVTSAQKNPTAFYLCASRIPGSPNEQFFGPGTRLTVL.

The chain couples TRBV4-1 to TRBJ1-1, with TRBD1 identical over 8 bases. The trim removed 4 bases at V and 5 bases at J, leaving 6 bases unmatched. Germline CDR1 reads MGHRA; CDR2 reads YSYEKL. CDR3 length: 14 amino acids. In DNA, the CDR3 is TGCGCCAGCAGCCTCATTACAGGGGGAACTGAAGCTTTCTTT. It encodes CASSLITGGTEAFF.

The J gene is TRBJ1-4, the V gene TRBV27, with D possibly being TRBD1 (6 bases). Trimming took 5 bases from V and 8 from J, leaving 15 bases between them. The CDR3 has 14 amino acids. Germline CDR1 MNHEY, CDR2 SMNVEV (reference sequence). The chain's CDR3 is CASSQQGGFEKLFF. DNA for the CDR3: TGTGCCAGCAGTCAACAGGGCGGGTTCGAAAAACTGTTTTTT.

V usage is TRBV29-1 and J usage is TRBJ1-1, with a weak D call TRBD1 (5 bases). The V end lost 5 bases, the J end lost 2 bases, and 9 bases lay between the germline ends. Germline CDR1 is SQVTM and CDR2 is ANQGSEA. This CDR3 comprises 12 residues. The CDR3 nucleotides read TGCAGCGTTCTTCAGGGTAACACTGAAGCTTTCTTT. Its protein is CSVLQGNTEAFF.

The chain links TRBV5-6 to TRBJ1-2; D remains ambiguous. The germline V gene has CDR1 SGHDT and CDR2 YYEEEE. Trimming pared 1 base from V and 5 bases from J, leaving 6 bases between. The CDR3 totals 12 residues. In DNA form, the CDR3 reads TGTGCCAGCAGCTTGTATACTTATGGCTACACCTTC. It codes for CASSLYTYGYTF.

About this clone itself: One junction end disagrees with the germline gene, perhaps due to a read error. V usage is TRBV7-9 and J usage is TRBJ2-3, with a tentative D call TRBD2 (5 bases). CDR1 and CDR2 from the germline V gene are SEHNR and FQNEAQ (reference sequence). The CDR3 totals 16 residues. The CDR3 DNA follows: TGTGCCCGCAGCGGAAGACTCCCGGGGTGGGCAGATACGCAGTATTTT. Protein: CARSGRLPGWADTQYF.

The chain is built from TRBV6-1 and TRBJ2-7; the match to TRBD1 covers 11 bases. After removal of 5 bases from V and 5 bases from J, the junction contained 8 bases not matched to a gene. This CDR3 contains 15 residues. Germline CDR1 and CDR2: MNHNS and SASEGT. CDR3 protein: CASSKGQGALDEQYF. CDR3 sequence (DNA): TGTGCCAGCAGTAAAGGACAGGGGGCGTTGGACGAGCAGTACTTC.

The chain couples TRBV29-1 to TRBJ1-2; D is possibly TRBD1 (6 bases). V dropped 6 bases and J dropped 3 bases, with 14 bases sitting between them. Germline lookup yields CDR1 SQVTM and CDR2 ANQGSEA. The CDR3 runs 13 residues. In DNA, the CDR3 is TGCAGCGTCGAGGGGGGGTCTGACTATGGCTACACCTTC. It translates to CSVEGGSDYGYTF. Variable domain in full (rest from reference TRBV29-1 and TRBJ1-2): SAVISQKPSRDICQRGTSLTIQCQVDSQVTMMFWYRQQPGQSLTLIATANQGSEATYESGFVIDKFPISRPNLTFSTLTVSNMSPEDSSIYLCSVEGGSDYGYTFGSGTRLTVV.

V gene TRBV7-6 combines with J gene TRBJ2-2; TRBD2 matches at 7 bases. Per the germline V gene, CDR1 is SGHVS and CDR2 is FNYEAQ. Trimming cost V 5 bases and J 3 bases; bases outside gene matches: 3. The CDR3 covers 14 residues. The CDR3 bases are TGTGCCAGCAGCCCAGGACTAGACACCGGGGAGCTGTTTTTT. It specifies CASSPGLDTGELFF.

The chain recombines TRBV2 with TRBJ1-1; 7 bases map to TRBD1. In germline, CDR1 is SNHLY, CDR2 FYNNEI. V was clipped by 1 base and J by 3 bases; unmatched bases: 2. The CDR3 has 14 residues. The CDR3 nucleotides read TGTGCCAGCAGTGAAGGACAGGGTTACACTGAAGCTTTCTTT. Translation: CASSEGQGYTEAFF.

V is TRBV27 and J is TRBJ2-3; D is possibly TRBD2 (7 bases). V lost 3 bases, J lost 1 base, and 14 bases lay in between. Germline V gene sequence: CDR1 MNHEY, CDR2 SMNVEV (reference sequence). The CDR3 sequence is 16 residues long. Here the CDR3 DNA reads TGTGCCAGCAGTTTGGGTGGCGGGGGCCGCACAGATACGCAGTATTTT. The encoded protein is CASSLGGGGRTDTQYF.